This is a list of T cell receptor beta chains from one sample in a study of PD-1 blockade in classical Hodgkin lymphoma. This table comes from immunoSEQ multiplex PCR, and its TCRdb copy is limited to in-frame clones, with some not included. The data contain 70,000 or so clones, about 93% of them singletons. Sample: peripheral blood mononuclear cells (PBMCs). The receptors here all came from a human donor with classical Hodgkin lymphoma. Each CDR3 is given with its conserved first and last residue. D genes are given only for firm matches. Clone sizes are given selectively: once, few, many, or a class where the clone is expanded.

CASSLLQGGLYEQYF	TGTGCCAGCAGCTTATTGCAGGGGGGGCTCTACGAGCAGTACTTC	NA	TRBJ2-7	TRBV11-2	NA
CASRRQGSNYGYTF	TGTGCCAGCAGGAGACAGGGGAGCAACTATGGCTACACCTTC	NA	TRBJ1-2	TRBV27	TRBD1
CASSPQSMTSETQYF	TGTGCCAGCTCACCACAGTCAATGACTAGCGAGACCCAGTACTTC	NA	TRBJ2-5	TRBV18	TRBD2
CASKALAGVTGELFF	TGTGCCAGTAAGGCGCTAGCGGGAGTCACCGGGGAGCTGTTTTTT	once	TRBJ2-2	TRBV19	TRBD2
CASSLDRLNTEAFF	TGTGCCAGCAGCTTGGATAGGCTGAACACTGAAGCTTTCTTT	NA	TRBJ1-1	TRBV5-6	NA
CASTTGGSNGYTF	TGTGCCAGCACTACGGGGGGGTCGAATGGCTACACCTTC	once	TRBJ1-2	TRBV7-9	NA
CASSPGPPTGMGHTEAFF	TGTGCCAGCAGCCCCGGCCCCCCTACAGGGATGGGTCACACTGAAGCTTTCTTT	NA	TRBJ1-1	TRBV7-3	NA
CASSLGGGTQYF	TGTGCCAGCAGCCTAGGAGGGGGGACCCAGTACTTC	NA	TRBJ2-5	TRBV7-2	NA
CASSSGTVKPIYGYTF	TGTGCCAGCAGTTCAGGGACAGTTAAACCGATCTATGGCTACACCTTC	NA	TRBJ1-2	TRBV2	TRBD1
CAIRPPGENNEQFF	TGTGCCATCCGACCCCCGGGGGAGAATAATGAGCAGTTCTTC	NA	TRBJ2-1	TRBV10-3	NA
CASSWDGGSNYGYTF	TGTGCCAGCAGCTGGGATGGGGGCTCCAACTATGGCTACACCTTC	NA	TRBJ1-2	TRBV5-6	NA
CASSQEVPLNQPQHF	TGCGCCAGCAGCCAAGAGGTGCCCCTCAATCAGCCCCAGCATTTT	NA	TRBJ1-5	TRBV4-1	NA
CAWSAVLAFYNEQFF	TGTGCCTGGAGTGCAGTACTAGCGTTCTACAATGAGCAGTTCTTC	NA	TRBJ2-1	TRBV30	TRBD2
CASTRGENTEAFF	TGTGCCAGTACTCGGGGGGAGAACACTGAAGCTTTCTTT	NA	TRBJ1-1	TRBV27	NA
CASSLSLGGVGQPQHF	TGTGCCAGCAGCTTAAGCCTCGGGGGGGTAGGGCAGCCCCAGCATTTT	NA	TRBJ1-5	TRBV7-8	NA
CASSSTGDQPQHF	TGTGCCAGCAGCTCAACAGGGGATCAGCCCCAGCATTTT	NA	TRBJ1-5	TRBV7-8	TRBD1
CASNRDGNEQFF	TGCGCCAGCAATAGGGATGGAAATGAGCAGTTCTTC	NA	TRBJ2-1	TRBV5-1	NA
CASSELGLAAYNEQFF	TGTGCCAGCAGCGAGTTGGGACTAGCGGCATACAATGAGCAGTTCTTC	NA	TRBJ2-1	TRBV9	TRBD2
CASTSEGGSSYEQYF	TGTGCCAGCACCTCGGAGGGCGGGAGCTCCTACGAGCAGTACTTC	NA	TRBJ2-7	TRBV7-9	TRBD2
CASSPTGQKLFF	TGCGCCAGCAGCCCGACAGGGCAAAAACTGTTTTTT	NA	TRBJ1-4	TRBV5-1	TRBD1
CASSFRTFTYEQYF	TGTGCCAGTAGTTTTAGGACCTTTACCTACGAGCAGTACTTC	NA	TRBJ2-7	TRBV19	NA
CASASSLLLALGDTQYF	TGTGCCAGTGCCAGCAGCTTGTTGTTAGCGTTGGGAGATACGCAGTATTTT	NA	TRBJ2-3	TRBV5-6	NA
CASSPWGGRGRTEAFF	TGTGCCAGCTCACCATGGGGTGGCAGGGGGCGAACTGAAGCTTTCTTT	once	TRBJ1-1	TRBV18	TRBD1
CASGTSGAETQYF	TGTGCCAGCGGGACTAGCGGGGCTGAGACCCAGTACTTC	once	TRBJ2-5	TRBV19	TRBD2
CASSLEGMAGSYGYTF	TGTGCCAGCAGCTTAGAGGGAATGGCCGGATCCTATGGCTACACCTTC	NA	TRBJ1-2	TRBV7-9	NA
CATSREFGTVSYEQYF	TGTGCCACCAGCAGAGAGTTCGGGACAGTTTCCTACGAGCAGTACTTC	few	TRBJ2-7	TRBV15	TRBD1
CASSSSGKETQYF	TGTGCCAGCAGCTCTAGCGGTAAAGAGACCCAGTACTTC	NA	TRBJ2-5	TRBV5-4	TRBD2
CASSHGDRGPYNEQFF	TGCGCCAGCAGCCACGGGGACAGGGGACCTTACAATGAGCAGTTCTTC	NA	TRBJ2-1	TRBV5-1	TRBD1
CASSLKEGIYEQYF	TGTGCCAGCAGTTTGAAGGAGGGGATCTACGAGCAGTACTTC	NA	TRBJ2-7	TRBV28	NA
CASAASSAYNEQFF	TGCGCCAGTGCGGCTTCCTCGGCCTACAATGAGCAGTTCTTC	NA	TRBJ2-1	TRBV5-1	NA
CASTLTSGRNNEQFF	TGTGCCAGTACCCTCACTAGCGGGAGGAACAATGAGCAGTTCTTC	NA	TRBJ2-1	TRBV19	TRBD2
CASSVQALGNTIYF	TGTGCCAGCAGCGTTCAAGCTTTAGGAAACACCATATATTTT	NA	TRBJ1-3	TRBV7-2	NA
CASSDVGGRSPLHF	TGTGCCAGCAGTGATGTCGGGGGGCGATCACCCCTCCACTTT	NA	TRBJ1-6	TRBV6-1	NA
CSVDGLAAETQYF	TGCAGCGTCGACGGACTAGCGGCAGAGACCCAGTACTTC	NA	TRBJ2-5	TRBV29-1	TRBD2
CASSQEGIPGYGYTF	TGTGCCAGCAGCCAAGAAGGAATTCCGGGCTATGGCTACACCTTC	NA	TRBJ1-2	TRBV4-2	NA
CASSEDRDWYGYTF	TGTGCCAGCAGCGAGGACAGGGATTGGTATGGCTACACCTTC	NA	TRBJ1-2	TRBV6-6	TRBD1
CASSPRGSGDFTQYF	TGTGCCAGCAGTCCCCGGGGTAGCGGGGATTTTACGCAGTATTTT	NA	TRBJ2-3	TRBV25-1	TRBD2